These 15 T cell receptor beta chains share one sample of origin, sequenced in a study of blood T cell repertoires in COVID-19. Measured with immunoSEQ multiplex PCR; TCRdb has only the in-frame clones, and not every one. The table has about 100,000 clones, around nine tenths seen once. The source material was peripheral blood. The receptor set was obtained from a man older than 75 with acute or convalescent COVID-19.

The J gene is TRBJ1-4, the V gene TRBV7-6; weak D call: TRBD1 (5 bases). V was clipped by 6 bases and J by 4 bases, with 12 bases between them. Germline V gene data show CDR1 as SGHVS and CDR2 as FNYEAQ. This CDR3 spans 14 amino acids. The CDR3 nucleotides are TGTGCCAGCAGTGCGGGACGGCTTAATGAAAAACTGTTTTTT. It specifies CASSAGRLNEKLFF.

The chain recombines TRBV28 with TRBJ1-2; the match to TRBD1 covers 7 bases. Germline assignment: CDR1 MDHEN and CDR2 SYDVKM. There are 14 residues in the CDR3. V was pared by 6 bases and J by 4 bases, with 8 bases of the junction left unmatched. The CDR3 DNA is TGTGCCAGCAGCCGGGACAGAGAGAGCTATGGCTACACCTTC. Translating gives CASSRDRESYGYTF.

The chain uses TRBV7-8 and TRBJ1-4; no clear D gene. Trimming removed 11 bases from V and 0 bases from J, with 16 bases in between. Germline-derived CDR1 and CDR2 are SGHVS and FQNEAQ. The CDR3 has 15 residues. The CDR3 DNA reads as TGTGCCGACCTGAAAACAGCTCCAACTAATGAAAAACTGTTTTTT. Protein sequence: CADLKTAPTNEKLFF.

The chain joins TRBV5-1 to TRBJ1-6; 7 bases match TRBD1. Trimming took 3 bases from V and 7 from J; bases not matched to a gene: 10. From germline, CDR1 is SGHRS and CDR2 YFSETQ. This CDR3 contains 16 residues. CDR3 nucleotides: TGCGCCAGCAGCTCAGGAGAAGGGGGCGGCAATTCACCCCTCCACTTT. It codes for CASSSGEGGGNSPLHF.

This clone appeared once. Germline is not matched at one junction end, which may reflect a read error. The gene calls are TRBV7-7 and TRBJ2-1; 7 bases align to TRBD2. The germline V gene encodes CDR1 SSHAT and CDR2 FNYEAQ (reference sequence). The CDR3 extends over 16 amino acids. The CDR3: CASSLVPGEGKGEQFF. The CDR3 region has the DNA TGTGCTAGCAGCTTAGTTCCCGGGGAGGGCAAGGGTGAGCAGTTCTTC.

This chain uses TRBV7-9 with TRBJ2-7, with 8 nucleotides matching TRBD2. V lost 7 bases to trimming and J lost 5 bases; unmatched junction nucleotides: 7. The CDR3 totals 13 residues. The germline CDR1 and CDR2 sequences are SEHNR and FQNEAQ (reference sequence). The CDR3 is CASTVGGDHEQYF. The CDR3 nucleotides read TGTGCCAGCACCGTCGGGGGGGACCACGAGCAGTACTTC.

This clone showed up just once. The V call is TRBV20-1, the J call TRBJ2-1, with TRBD2 matching over 9 bases. Germline V gene lookup returns CDR1 DFQATT and CDR2 SNEGSKA (reference sequence). CDR3 length: 18 amino acids. After removal of 3 bases from V and 6 bases from J, the junction contained 18 bases not matched to a gene. CDR3 DNA sequence: TGCAGTGCTAGTGGTGCGGCTAGCGGGATTCGTTTTTCCAATGAGCAGTTCTTC. The encoded protein is CSASGAASGIRFSNEQFF.

CDR3 nucleotide sequence: TGTGCCAGCGGGGGTTTGGGACTGAGTATTTCGGATGAGCAGTTCTTC. Its translation: CASGGLGLSISDEQFF. V usage is TRBV7-2 and J usage is TRBJ2-1; D perhaps matches TRBD2 (6 bases). The germline gives CDR1 SGHTA, CDR2 FQGNSA. The ends were cut back, 8 bases at V and 8 bases at J, with 25 bases in the middle. The CDR3 has 16 residues.

This clone was recorded only once. This chain links TRBV3-1 (or the pseudogene TRBV3-2) with TRBJ2-7, with TRBD1 matching over 9 bases. In germline, CDR1 is LGHDT, CDR2 YNNKEL (reference sequence). J gave up 2 bases and V 4 bases, and 0 bases lay outside the gene matches. This CDR3 spans 13 amino acids. The CDR3 loop reads CASSRQGAYEQYF. For the CDR3, the DNA is TGTGCCAGCAGCCGACAGGGGGCCTACGAGCAGTACTTC.

This clone was seen a few times. This sequence joins TRBV18 and TRBJ2-1, with 9 bases matching TRBD2. Germline values: CDR1 KGHSH, CDR2 LQKENI. V was clipped by 3 bases and J by 5 bases; unmatched bases: 11. The CDR3 loop spans 17 amino acids. The CDR3 nucleotides are TGTGCCAGCTCACCGCTGGGTAGCGGGAGATTCGACAATGAGCAGTTCTTC. Its protein is CASSPLGSGRFDNEQFF.

This clone was detected once. The V call is TRBV3-1 (or the pseudogene TRBV3-2), the J call TRBJ1-1, with no clear D. CDR3 length: 14 residues. V was cut by 1 base and J by 1 base, with 7 bases left in between. Germline V gives CDR1 LGHDT, CDR2 YNNKEL (reference sequence). The CDR3 DNA reads TGTGCCAGCAGCCAAGCATCCAGGAACACTGAAGCTTTCTTT. Residues: CASSQASRNTEAFF.

This clone was seen more than once but under ten times. The chain has TRBV19 and TRBJ2-3; TRBD2 is a possible D gene (6 bases). V was clipped by 2 bases and J by 6 bases, with 9 bases between them. Germline CDR1 and CDR2: LNHDA and SQIVND (reference sequence). The CDR3 has 13 amino acids. The CDR3 coding sequence is TGTGCCAGTAGTATAAGGAGGGCCGATACGCAGTATTTT. Its translation: CASSIRRADTQYF.

This chain links TRBV7-2 with TRBJ2-7, with 13 bases aligning to TRBD2. Germline CDR1 is SGHTA and CDR2 is FQGNSA. V shed 3 bases, J shed 6 bases, and the junction held 5 bases outside the gene matches. The CDR3 has 15 residues. CDR3 sequence reads: CASSFGLAGVSEQYF. In nucleotides, the CDR3 is TGTGCCAGCAGCTTCGGACTAGCGGGAGTCTCCGAGCAGTACTTC.

The rearrangement links TRBV5-1 to TRBJ1-2, with TRBD1 as a possible D gene (5 bases). The CDR3 spans 15 residues. Trimming pared 0 bases from V and 8 bases from J, leaving 17 bases between. Germline values: CDR1 SGHRS, CDR2 YFSETQ. The CDR3 region has the DNA TGCGCCAGCAGCTTGGGGGGCGAGAGCGTGTTGGGCTACACCTTC. Translated: CASSLGGESVLGYTF.

The chain links TRBV25-1 to TRBJ1-1; D might be TRBD1 (6 bases). The CDR3 extends over 13 amino acids. Germline V gene lookup returns CDR1 MGHDK and CDR2 SYGVNS. Trimming cost V 2 bases and J 7 bases, with 11 bases left between them. DNA of the CDR3: TGTGCCAGCAGTGAAAACCTACAGGGTGAAGCTTTCTTT. This translates into CASSENLQGEAFF.